The subject of this entry is one T cell receptor beta chain. Its target is not known. Clones were read by immunoSEQ multiplex PCR, and TCRdb kept only the in-frame ones, dropping some. The sample has some 30,000 clones; 65% to 80% are singletons. The entry originates in a study of memory CD4+ T cells and cytomegalovirus serostatus. Overall study: Of the healthy Belgian adults, 8 to 10 were CMV seropositive and 24 seronegative. Overall study findings and caveats: Suggested: most of the CMV-linked TCR signature lies in CD4+ memory cells. CD4+ memory repertoires contained about two fifths of the roughly 160 reported CMV TCRbeta sequences.

The sort gate was single viable CD3+CD4+CD8-CD45RO+ cells for memory CD4+ T cells. CMV serostatus came from serum IgG against pp150, pp28, p38, p52. Germline CDR1 SGHRS, CDR2 YFSETQ. V lost 7 bases and J 4 bases, leaving 20 bases between the germline ends. This CDR3 is built from 16 residues. The chain employs TRBV5-1 and TRBJ2-2; possibly TRBD1 for D (6 bases). The sequenced sample consisted of memory CD4+ T cells from blood. The receptor was derived from an adult in good health and CMV-seronegative. Some clones in this sample may be carry-over from other donors' samples. The CDR3 is CASEPDPQGSTGELFF. The CDR3 DNA reads as TGCGCCAGCGAACCGGACCCACAGGGTAGCACCGGGGAGCTGTTTTTT.